The clone carrying this T cell receptor (beta chain) was found once. Its specificity is unknown. PCR used 60 Vbeta primers and 13 Jbeta primers. Only in-frame clones appear in the TCRdb table, and some are missing; sequencing was by immunoSEQ multiplex PCR. The sample lists 90,000 to 150,000 clones; roughly four fifths were seen once. Trimming took 3 bases from V and 1 from J, leaving 18 bases between them. CDR1 SGHRS and CDR2 YFSETQ come from the germline V gene. This CDR3 has 17 amino acids. The data originate from a study of cytomegalovirus exposure and HLA in healthy donors. Study-level points and caveats: A missense DCLRE1C variant was associated with V- and J-gene trimming of TCR beta chains in a later analysis, and an independent cohort replicated the association.

The sequence was obtained from a woman between 25 and 40 years old in good health and CMV-seropositive. The chain joins TRBV5-1 to TRBJ2-3, with a possible D match to TRBD2 (6 bases). Input material: PBMCs. CDR3 sequence: CASSYGAGPVGTDTQYF. CDR3 nucleotides: TGCGCCAGCAGCTATGGGGCGGGGCCGGTAGGCACAGATACGCAGTATTTT.